The source of this TCR beta chain is a study of T cells after yellow fever vaccination. Regarding the study as a whole: Overall, a small share of clonotypes was seen in both CD4 and CD8 compartments.

5'RACE template switching added a universal primer site and UMIs to TCR cDNA. TCRdb passed the 5' RACE reads through MiXCR, listing each CDR3 protein once. The sample contains over 200,000 distinct CDR3 sequences, roughly 6.2% of which appear only once. The germline V gene encodes CDR1 SGHTA and CDR2 FQGNSA. V was clipped by 6 bases and J by 0 bases, with 9 bases between them. CDR3 size: 13 residues. This clonotype was seen ten or more times. The antigen is unknown. Here the sequenced sample was CD4+ T cells sorted from PBMCs, taken on the day of the yellow fever booster vaccination. The source is a man younger than 45 who received the YFV17D yellow fever vaccine. The chain couples TRBV7-2 to TRBJ2-7; D is possibly TRBD1 or TRBD2 (5 bases each). The CDR3: CASRAGSSYEQYF. CDR3 nucleotide sequence: TGTGCCAGCAGGGCAGGGAGCTCCTACGAGCAGTACTTC. Combining the CDR3 with reference TRBV7-2 and TRBJ2-7 gives the whole variable domain GAGVSQSPSNKVTEKGKDVELRCDPISGHTALYWYRQSLGQGLEFLIYFQGNSAPDKSGLPSDRFSAERTGGSVSTLTIQRTQQEDSAVYLCASRAGSSYEQYFGPGTRLTVT.